These 14 T cell receptor beta chains were all obtained from the same sample, sequenced in a study of shared T cell receptors in the human thymus. The data were produced by immunoSEQ multiplex PCR, yet TCRdb's version contains in-frame clones alone and is incomplete. The sample holds approximately 68,000 clones, roughly 96% seen once. The specimen was thymocytes. Receptors originate from a human donor.

The chain joins TRBV18 to TRBJ1-5, with D perhaps TRBD1 (6 bases). The CDR3 has 20 residues. Per the germline V gene, CDR1 is KGHSH and CDR2 is LQKENI. The V gene lost 5 bases and the J gene lost 0 bases, with 26 bases spanning the gap. The CDR3: CASSGDIRSGEEDSNQPQHF. The CDR3 region has the DNA TGTGCCAGCTCAGGCGACATACGGTCAGGGGAGGAGGATAGCAATCAGCCCCAGCATTTT.

The V and J genes are TRBV5-1 and TRBJ2-1, with 8 bases aligning to TRBD1. Germline values: CDR1 SGHRS, CDR2 YFSETQ. CDR3 length: 16 residues. Trimming cost V 0 bases and J 4 bases; bases outside gene matches: 6. The CDR3 protein is CASSLVEDREYNEQFF. Here the CDR3 DNA reads TGCGCCAGCAGCTTGGTAGAGGACAGGGAATACAATGAGCAGTTCTTC.

The gene calls are TRBV7-3 and TRBJ1-6, with 9 bases fitting TRBD1. The CDR3 covers 15 residues. CDR1 and CDR2 from the germline V gene are SGHTA and FQGTGA. J was trimmed by 7 bases and V by 2 bases; bases with no gene match: 3. DNA for the CDR3: TGTGCCAGCAGCTTAGCCGGGACAGGGAATTCACCCCTCCACTTT. It is translated as CASSLAGTGNSPLHF.

The chain has TRBV28 and TRBJ1-2; tentative D call: TRBD1 (6 bases). This CDR3 has 15 amino acids. V dropped 1 base and J dropped 8 bases, with 17 bases sitting between them. The germline gives CDR1 MDHEN, CDR2 SYDVKM. CDR3 sequence reads: CASSLLGARDRGYTF. The CDR3 DNA is TGTGCCAGCAGTTTATTGGGGGCGCGGGACCGGGGCTACACCTTC.

This clone showed up just a few times. Here the CDR3 DNA reads TGCAGCGTTCGTAGGGGGTCAACCGGGACAGGGATCCCGAACACTGAAGCTTTCTTT. This gives the protein CSVRRGSTGTGIPNTEAFF. The chain has TRBV29-1 and TRBJ1-1; 9 bases map to TRBD1. Germline CDR1 reads SQVTM; CDR2 reads ANQGSEA. The CDR3 loop spans 19 amino acids. V was clipped by 5 bases and J by 1 base; unmatched bases: 20.

The rearrangement links TRBV25-1 to TRBJ1-1; TRBD1 is a possible D gene (5 bases). The germline V gene encodes CDR1 MGHDK and CDR2 SYGVNS. Deletions cut 10 bases from V and 9 bases from J, with 21 bases between. The CDR3 runs 13 residues. The CDR3 here is CATRSRDPGKAFF. The CDR3 bases are TGTGCCACCAGGAGCCGGGACCCCGGTAAAGCTTTCTTT. The full variable domain, rest sourced from reference TRBV25-1 and TRBJ1-1, is EADIYQTPRYLVIGTGKKITLECSQTMGHDKMYWYQQDPGMELHLIHYSYGVNSTEKGDLSSESTVSRIRTEHFPLTLESARPSHTSQYLCATRSRDPGKAFFGQGTRLTVV.

This chain links TRBV19 with TRBJ1-5; TRBD1 matches at 9 bases. J was trimmed by 12 bases and V by 6 bases; bases with no gene match: 12. Germline-derived CDR1 and CDR2 are LNHDA and SQIVND (reference sequence). The CDR3 consists of 14 residues. CDR3 sequence: CASRRPGTGPVQHF. The CDR3 nucleotides read TGTGCCAGTAGGCGTCCCGGGACAGGGCCGGTCCAGCATTTT. Together with reference TRBV19 and TRBJ1-5, the CDR3 gives the full variable domain: DGGITQSPKYLFRKEGQNVTLSCEQNLNHDAMYWYRQDPGQGLRLIYYSQIVNDFQKGDIAEGYSVSREKKESFPLTVTSAQKNPTAFYLCASRRPGTGPVQHFGDGTRLSIL.

The chain combines TRBV6-4 with TRBJ2-7; no reliable D call. V was shortened by 2 bases and J by 4 bases, with 9 bases between the two germline ends. This CDR3 contains 13 residues. The V gene's germline CDR1 is MRHNA and CDR2 SNTAGT. This CDR3 reads CASSDGPAYEQYF. The CDR3 coding sequence is TGTGCCAGCAGTGACGGTCCTGCATACGAGCAGTACTTC.

The chain carries TRBV6-4 and TRBJ2-1, with 9 bases matching TRBD1. CDR1 MRHNA and CDR2 SNTAGT come from the germline V gene. With V trimmed by 3 bases and J by 8 bases, 8 bases remained unmatched. The length of the CDR3 is 15 residues. This CDR3 is CASSETGTGIDEQFF. The CDR3 DNA reads as TGTGCCAGCAGTGAAACCGGGACAGGGATCGATGAGCAGTTCTTC.

J is TRBJ2-4 and V is TRBV4-1; possible D gene TRBD1, 5 bases. Germline V lookup: CDR1 MGHRA, CDR2 YSYEKL. V dropped 1 base and J dropped 1 base, with 14 bases sitting between them. This CDR3 contains 17 residues. The chain's CDR3 is CASSQGTGLGAKNIQYF. DNA for the CDR3: TGCGCCAGCAGCCAAGGTACAGGTCTTGGGGCCAAAAACATTCAGTACTTC.

CDR3 sequence reads: CASSLDSPLHF. CDR3 sequence (DNA): TGTGCCAGCAGCTTGGATTCACCCCTCCACTTT. The J gene is TRBJ1-6, the V gene TRBV7-2; no clear D gene. Germline lookup yields CDR1 SGHTA and CDR2 FQGNSA. The germline V and J ends were trimmed by 3 bases and 8 bases, with 2 bases remaining between them. This CDR3 spans 11 amino acids.

The rearrangement uses TRBV5-6 and TRBJ1-2; D may be TRBD1 (5 bases). The V and J ends lost 1 base and 4 bases respectively, with 20 bases between them. The V gene's germline CDR1 is SGHDT and CDR2 YYEEEE. The CDR3 is 17 amino acids. Written as DNA, the CDR3 is TGTGCCAGCAGCTTGTTCCCCGAGGACACCCTGGGCTATGGCTACACCTTC. Its protein is CASSLFPEDTLGYGYTF.

The chain recombines TRBV29-1 with TRBJ1-1; 12 positions match TRBD1. CDR3 size: 15 residues. V dropped 4 bases and J dropped 3; count of bases not matched to a gene: 6. From germline, CDR1 is SQVTM and CDR2 ANQGSEA. CDR3 residues: CSVGRDRGRDTEAFF. CDR3 nucleotide sequence: TGCAGCGTTGGGCGGGACAGGGGGCGCGACACTGAAGCTTTCTTT.

The chain carries TRBV4-3 and TRBJ2-6; D remains unclear. Per the germline V gene, CDR1 is LGHNA and CDR2 is YSLEER. The V end was cut by 1 base, the J end by 0 bases, with 13 bases between. This CDR3 is 18 amino acids long. In DNA form, the CDR3 reads TGCGCCAGCAGCCAAGGGACGGCTGATTACTCTGGGGCCAACGTCCTGACTTTC. Protein product: CASSQGTADYSGANVLTF.